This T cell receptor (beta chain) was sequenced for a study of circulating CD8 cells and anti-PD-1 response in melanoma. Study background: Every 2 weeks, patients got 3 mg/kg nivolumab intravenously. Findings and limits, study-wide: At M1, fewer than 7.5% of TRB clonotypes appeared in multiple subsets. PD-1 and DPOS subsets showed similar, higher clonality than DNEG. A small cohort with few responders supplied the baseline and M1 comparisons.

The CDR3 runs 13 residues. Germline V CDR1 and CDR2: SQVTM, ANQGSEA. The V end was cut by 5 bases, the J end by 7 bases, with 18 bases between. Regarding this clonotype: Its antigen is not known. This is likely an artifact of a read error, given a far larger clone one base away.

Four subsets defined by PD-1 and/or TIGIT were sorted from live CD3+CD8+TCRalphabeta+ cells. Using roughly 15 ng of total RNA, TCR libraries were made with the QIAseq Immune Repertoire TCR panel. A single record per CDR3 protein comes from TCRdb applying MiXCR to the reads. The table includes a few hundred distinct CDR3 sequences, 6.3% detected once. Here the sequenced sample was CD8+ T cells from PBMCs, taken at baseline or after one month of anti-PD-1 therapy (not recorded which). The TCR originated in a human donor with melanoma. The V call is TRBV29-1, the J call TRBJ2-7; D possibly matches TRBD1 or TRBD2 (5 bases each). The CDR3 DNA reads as TGCAGCGTTTTTGGGACCTACCCCAATGAGCAGTACTTC. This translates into CSVFGTYPNEQYF.